The T cell receptor beta chain described here comes from a study of T cells in tumors after PD-1 blockade. Overall study: Each patient got pembrolizumab 200 mg every 3 weeks or cemiplimab 350 mg every 2 weeks.

The CDR3 contains 16 residues. Germline CDR1 is DFQATT and CDR2 is SNEGSKA (reference sequence). The V and J ends lost 3 bases and 8 bases respectively, with 25 bases between them. The repertoire was sequenced with immunoSEQ multiplex PCR; TCRdb's copy has only in-frame clones and lacks some. The table has 10,000 to 15,000 clones, nearly 65% seen once. Before and after PD-1 blockade, biopsies were collected from the same primary tumor site. The chain has TRBV20-1 and TRBJ1-2, with D possibly being TRBD1 (6 bases). This TCR was sampled from a human donor with cutaneous squamous cell carcinoma. The specimen comprised tumor tissue, sampled before anti-PD-1 treatment. Here the CDR3 DNA reads TGCAGTGCTAGTGAAACTCCGGGACACGGCCGACGGGGCTACACCTTC. Translation gives CSASETPGHGRRGYTF.